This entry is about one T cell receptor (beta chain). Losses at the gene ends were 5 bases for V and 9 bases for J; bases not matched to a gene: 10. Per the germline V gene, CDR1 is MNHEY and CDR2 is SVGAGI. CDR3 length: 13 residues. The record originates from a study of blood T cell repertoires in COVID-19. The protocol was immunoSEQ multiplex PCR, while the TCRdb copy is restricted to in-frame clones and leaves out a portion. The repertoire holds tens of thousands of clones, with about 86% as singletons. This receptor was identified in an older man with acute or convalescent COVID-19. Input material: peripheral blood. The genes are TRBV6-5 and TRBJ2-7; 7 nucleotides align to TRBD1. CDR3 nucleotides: TGTGCCAGCAGTAACCCTTCACAGGGGCGGCAGTACTTC. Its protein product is CASSNPSQGRQYF.